This TCR beta chain was identified in a study of T cells after posttransplantation cyclophosphamide. Study-wide points: Donor CD8+ memory clones often dominated recipient blood repertoires at later times. Skin or GI-infiltrating T cells shared few TRB sequences with blood. Recipient CMV seropositivity and CMV reactivation strongly tracked TRB clonality.

Details on this clone: What it recognizes is unknown.

The repertoire was sequenced with immunoSEQ multiplex PCR; TCRdb's copy has only in-frame clones and lacks some. Among some 49,000 clones listed, 92% were seen once. The CDR3 has 15 residues. Germline assignment: CDR1 SGHNT and CDR2 YYREEE (reference sequence). V lost 3 bases to trimming and J lost 9 bases; unmatched junction nucleotides: 8. Sequencing used PBMCs. V usage is TRBV5-4 and J usage is TRBJ2-1; 11 bases are a match to TRBD2. The receptor's source is a woman in her forties or fifties in good health and a related stem cell transplant donor. The CDR3 DNA is TGTGCCAGCAGCTCCCCTAGCGGGGGGCCTGGTGAGCAGTTCTTC. Translated, it gives CASSSPSGGPGEQFF. The variable domain in full, with the rest retrieved from reference TRBV5-4 and TRBJ2-1, is ETGVTQSPTHLIKTRGQQVTLRCSSQSGHNTVSWYQQALGQGPQFIFQYYREEENGRGNFPPRFSGLQFPNYSSELNVNALELDDSALYLCASSSPSGGPGEQFFGPGTRLTVL.